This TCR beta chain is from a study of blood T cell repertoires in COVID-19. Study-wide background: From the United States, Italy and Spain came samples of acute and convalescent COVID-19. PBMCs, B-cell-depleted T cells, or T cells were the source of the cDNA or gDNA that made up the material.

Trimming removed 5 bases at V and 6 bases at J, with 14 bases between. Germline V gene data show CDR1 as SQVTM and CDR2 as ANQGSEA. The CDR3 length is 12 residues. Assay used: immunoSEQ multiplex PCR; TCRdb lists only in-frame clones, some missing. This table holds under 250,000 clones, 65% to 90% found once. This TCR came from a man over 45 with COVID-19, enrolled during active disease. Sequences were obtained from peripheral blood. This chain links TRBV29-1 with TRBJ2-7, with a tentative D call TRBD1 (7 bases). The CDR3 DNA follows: TGCAGCGTTCTCCCCCAGGGGGGCGAGCAGTACTTC. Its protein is CSVLPQGGEQYF.